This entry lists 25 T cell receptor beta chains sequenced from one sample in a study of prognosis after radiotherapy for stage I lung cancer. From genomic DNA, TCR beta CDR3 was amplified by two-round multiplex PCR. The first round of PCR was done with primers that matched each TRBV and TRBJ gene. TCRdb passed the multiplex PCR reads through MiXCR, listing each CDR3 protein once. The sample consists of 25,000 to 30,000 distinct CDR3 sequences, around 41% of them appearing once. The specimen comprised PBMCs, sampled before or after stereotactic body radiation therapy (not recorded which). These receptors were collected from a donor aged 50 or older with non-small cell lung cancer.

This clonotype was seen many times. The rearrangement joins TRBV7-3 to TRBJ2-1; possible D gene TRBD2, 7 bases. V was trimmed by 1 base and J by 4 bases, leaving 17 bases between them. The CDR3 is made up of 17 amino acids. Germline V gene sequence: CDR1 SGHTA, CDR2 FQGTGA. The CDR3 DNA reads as TGTGCCAGCAGCTTAAATTATCGGGGGGCGGCTTACAATGAGCAGTTCTTC. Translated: CASSLNYRGAAYNEQFF.

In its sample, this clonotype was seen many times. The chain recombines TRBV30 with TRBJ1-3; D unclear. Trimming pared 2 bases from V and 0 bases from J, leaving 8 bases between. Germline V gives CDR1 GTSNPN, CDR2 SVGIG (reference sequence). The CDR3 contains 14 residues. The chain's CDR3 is CAWSLQNSGNTIYF. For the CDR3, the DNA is TGTGCCTGGAGTCTACAGAACTCTGGAAACACCATATATTTT.

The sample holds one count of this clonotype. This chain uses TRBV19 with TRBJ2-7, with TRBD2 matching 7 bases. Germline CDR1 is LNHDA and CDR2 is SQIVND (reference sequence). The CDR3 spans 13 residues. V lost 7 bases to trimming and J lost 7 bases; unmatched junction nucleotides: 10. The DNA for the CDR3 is TGTGCCAGTACCACGGGACTATCTGGAGAGCAGTACTTC. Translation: CASTTGLSGEQYF.

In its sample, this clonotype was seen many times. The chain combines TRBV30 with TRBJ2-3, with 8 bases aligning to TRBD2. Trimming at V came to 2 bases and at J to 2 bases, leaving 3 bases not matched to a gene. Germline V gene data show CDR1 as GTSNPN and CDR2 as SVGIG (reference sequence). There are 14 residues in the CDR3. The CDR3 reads CAWSRGGSTDTQYF. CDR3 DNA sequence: TGTGCCTGGAGTCGGGGGGGGTCCACAGATACGCAGTATTTT.

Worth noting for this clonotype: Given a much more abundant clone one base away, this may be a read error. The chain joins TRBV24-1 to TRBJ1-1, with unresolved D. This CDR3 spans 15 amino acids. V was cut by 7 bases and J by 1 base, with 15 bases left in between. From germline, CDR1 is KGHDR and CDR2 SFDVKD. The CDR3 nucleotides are TGTGCCACCAGGGGTTCCGGAGGCCCGAACACTGAAGCTTTCTTT. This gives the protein CATRGSGGPNTEAFF.

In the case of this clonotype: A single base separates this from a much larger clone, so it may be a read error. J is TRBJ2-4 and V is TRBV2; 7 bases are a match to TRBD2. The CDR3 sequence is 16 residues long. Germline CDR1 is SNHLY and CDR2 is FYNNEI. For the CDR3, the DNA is TGTGCCGGCAGTGAAGCCACGGGGGGTAGCAAAAACATTCAGTACTTC. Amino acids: CAGSEATGGSKNIQYF.

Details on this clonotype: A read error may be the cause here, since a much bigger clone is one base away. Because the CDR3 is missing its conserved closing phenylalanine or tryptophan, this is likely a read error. This chain's CDR3 is CAIPMRDGNMNTEAFS. In nucleotides, the CDR3 is TGTGCCATCCCGATGCGGGACGGTAACATGAACACTGAAGCTTTCTCT. The rearrangement joins TRBV10-3 to TRBJ1-1; possibly TRBD1 for D (5 bases). The CDR3 has 16 amino acids. Germline V CDR1 and CDR2: ENHRY, SYGVKD. V lost 8 bases, J lost 0 bases, and 19 bases lay in between.

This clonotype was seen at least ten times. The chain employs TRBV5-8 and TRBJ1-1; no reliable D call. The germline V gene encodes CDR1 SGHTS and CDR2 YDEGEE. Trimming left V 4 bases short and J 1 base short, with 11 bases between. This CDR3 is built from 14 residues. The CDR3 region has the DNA TGTGCCAGCAGCCCTCCAAGTCCGAACACTGAAGCTTTCTTT. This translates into CASSPPSPNTEAFF.

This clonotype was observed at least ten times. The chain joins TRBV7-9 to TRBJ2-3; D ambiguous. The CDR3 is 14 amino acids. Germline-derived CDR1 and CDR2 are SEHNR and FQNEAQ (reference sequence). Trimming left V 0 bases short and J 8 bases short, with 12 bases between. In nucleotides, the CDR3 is TGTGCCAGCAGCTTAGCAGGGTCCCGCGGTACGCAGTATTTT. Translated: CASSLAGSRGTQYF.

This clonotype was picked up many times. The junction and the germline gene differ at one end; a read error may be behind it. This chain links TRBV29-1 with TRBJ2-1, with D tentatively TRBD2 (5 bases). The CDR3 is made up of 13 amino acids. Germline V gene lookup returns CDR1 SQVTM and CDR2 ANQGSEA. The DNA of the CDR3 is TGCATCGTTCTCGGGAACTCTGACAATGAGCAGTTCTTC. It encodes CIVLGNSDNEQFF.

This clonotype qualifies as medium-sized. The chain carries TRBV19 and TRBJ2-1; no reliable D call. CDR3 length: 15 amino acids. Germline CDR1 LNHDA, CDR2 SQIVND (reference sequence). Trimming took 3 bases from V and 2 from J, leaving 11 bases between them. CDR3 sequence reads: CASSIYKVAYNEQFF. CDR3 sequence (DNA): TGTGCCAGTAGTATCTATAAGGTCGCCTACAATGAGCAGTTCTTC. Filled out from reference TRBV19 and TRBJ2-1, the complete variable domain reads DGGITQSPKYLFRKEGQNVTLSCEQNLNHDAMYWYRQDPGQGLRLIYYSQIVNDFQKGDIAEGYSVSREKKESFPLTVTSAQKNPTAFYLCASSIYKVAYNEQFFGPGTRLTVL.

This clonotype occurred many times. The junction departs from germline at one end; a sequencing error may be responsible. Written as DNA, the CDR3 is TGTGCTAGCAGCCCACAATTACCTGGGTCCAACAATGAGCAGTTCTTC. As protein: CASSPQLPGSNNEQFF. The J gene is TRBJ2-1, the V gene TRBV7-7; D is unresolved. CDR3 length equals 16 residues. CDR1 and CDR2 (germline): SSHAT, FNYEAQ (reference sequence). Based on the CDR3 plus reference TRBV7-7 and TRBJ2-1, the full variable domain is GAGVSQSPRYKVTKRGQDVTLRCDPISSHATLYWYQQALGQGPEFLTYFNYEAQPDKSGLPSDRFSAERPEGSISTLTIQRTEQRDSAMYRCASSPQLPGSNNEQFFGPGTRLTVL.

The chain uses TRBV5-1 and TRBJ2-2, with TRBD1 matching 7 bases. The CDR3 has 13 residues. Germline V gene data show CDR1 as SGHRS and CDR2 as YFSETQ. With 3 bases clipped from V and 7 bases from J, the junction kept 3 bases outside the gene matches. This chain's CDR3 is CASSWGQLGELFF. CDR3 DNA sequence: TGCGCCAGCAGCTGGGGACAGCTCGGGGAGCTGTTTTTT.

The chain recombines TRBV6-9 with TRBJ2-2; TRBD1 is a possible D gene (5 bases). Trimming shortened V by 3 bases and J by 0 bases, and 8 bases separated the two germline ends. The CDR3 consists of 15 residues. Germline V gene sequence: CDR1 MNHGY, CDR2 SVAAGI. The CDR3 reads CASSYRRANTGELFF. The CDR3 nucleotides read TGTGCCAGCAGTTACCGCAGGGCGAACACCGGGGAGCTGTTTTTT.

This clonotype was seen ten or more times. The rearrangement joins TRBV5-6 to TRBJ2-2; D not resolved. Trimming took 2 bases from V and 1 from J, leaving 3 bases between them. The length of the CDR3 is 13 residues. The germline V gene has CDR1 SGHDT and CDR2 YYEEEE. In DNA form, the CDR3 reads TGTGCCAGCAGCTTTCAGAACACCGGGGAGCTGTTTTTT. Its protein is CASSFQNTGELFF.

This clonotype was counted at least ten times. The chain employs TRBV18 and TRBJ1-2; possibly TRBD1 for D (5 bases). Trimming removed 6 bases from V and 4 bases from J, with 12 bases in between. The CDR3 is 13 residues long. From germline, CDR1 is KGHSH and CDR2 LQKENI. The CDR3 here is CASSQDTVYGYTF. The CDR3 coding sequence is TGTGCCAGCTCGCAGGACACTGTCTATGGCTACACCTTC.

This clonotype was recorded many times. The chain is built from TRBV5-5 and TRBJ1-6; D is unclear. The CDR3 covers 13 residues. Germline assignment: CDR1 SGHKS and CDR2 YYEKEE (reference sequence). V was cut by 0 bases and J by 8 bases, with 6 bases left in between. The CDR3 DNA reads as TGTGCCAGCAGCTTGGCCGGGGATTCACCCCTCCACTTT. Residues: CASSLAGDSPLHF.

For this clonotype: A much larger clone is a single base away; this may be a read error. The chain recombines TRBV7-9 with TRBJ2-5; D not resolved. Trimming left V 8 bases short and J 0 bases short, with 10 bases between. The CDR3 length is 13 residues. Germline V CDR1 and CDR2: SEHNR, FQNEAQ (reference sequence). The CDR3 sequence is CASALPNQETQYF. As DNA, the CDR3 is TGTGCCAGCGCGTTACCAAACCAAGAGACCCAGTACTTC.

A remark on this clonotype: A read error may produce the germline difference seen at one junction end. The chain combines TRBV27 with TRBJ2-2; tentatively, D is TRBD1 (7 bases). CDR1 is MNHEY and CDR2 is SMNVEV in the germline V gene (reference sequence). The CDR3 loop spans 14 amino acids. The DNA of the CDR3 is TGTGCCAGCAGTGCAGGGGGGAACACCGTGGAGCTGTTTTTT. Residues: CASSAGGNTVELFF.

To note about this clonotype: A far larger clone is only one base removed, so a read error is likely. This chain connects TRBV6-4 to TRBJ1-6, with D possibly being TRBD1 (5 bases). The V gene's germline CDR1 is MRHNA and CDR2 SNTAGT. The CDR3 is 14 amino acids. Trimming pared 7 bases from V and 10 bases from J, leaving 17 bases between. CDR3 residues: CASKEGWYLSPLHF. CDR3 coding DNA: TGTGCCAGCAAAGAGGGGTGGTACTTATCACCCCTCCACTTT.

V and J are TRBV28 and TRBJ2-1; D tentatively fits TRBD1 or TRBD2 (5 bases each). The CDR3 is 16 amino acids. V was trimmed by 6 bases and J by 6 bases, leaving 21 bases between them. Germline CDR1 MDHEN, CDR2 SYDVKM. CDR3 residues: CASSPHRGGSVNEQFF. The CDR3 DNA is TGTGCCAGCAGCCCCCACCGGGGCGGGTCAGTCAATGAGCAGTTCTTC.

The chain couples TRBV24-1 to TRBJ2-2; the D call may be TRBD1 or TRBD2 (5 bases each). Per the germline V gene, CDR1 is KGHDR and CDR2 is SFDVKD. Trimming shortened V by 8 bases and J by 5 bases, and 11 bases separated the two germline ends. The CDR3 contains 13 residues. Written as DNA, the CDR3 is TGTGCCACCACCTTGGGACCTACCGGGGAGCTGTTTTTT. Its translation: CATTLGPTGELFF.

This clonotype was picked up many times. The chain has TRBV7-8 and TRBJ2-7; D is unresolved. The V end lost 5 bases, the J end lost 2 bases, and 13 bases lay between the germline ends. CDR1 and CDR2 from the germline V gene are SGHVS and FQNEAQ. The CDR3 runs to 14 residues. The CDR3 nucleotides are TGTGCCAGCAGCCCCAAGGGTATAGCCTACGAGCAGTACTTC. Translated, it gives CASSPKGIAYEQYF.

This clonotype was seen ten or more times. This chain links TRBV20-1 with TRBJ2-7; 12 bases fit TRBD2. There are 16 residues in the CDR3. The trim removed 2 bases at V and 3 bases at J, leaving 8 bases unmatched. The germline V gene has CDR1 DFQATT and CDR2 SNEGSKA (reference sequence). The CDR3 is CSARPPGLAGSYEQYF. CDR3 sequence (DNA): TGCAGTGCTAGACCCCCTGGACTAGCGGGGAGCTACGAGCAGTACTTC.

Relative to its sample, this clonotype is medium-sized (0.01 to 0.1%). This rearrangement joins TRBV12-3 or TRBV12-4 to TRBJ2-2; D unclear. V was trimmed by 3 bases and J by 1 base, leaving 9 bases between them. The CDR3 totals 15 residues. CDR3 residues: CASSLHGGNTGELFF. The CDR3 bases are TGTGCCAGCAGTTTGCATGGCGGGAACACCGGGGAGCTGTTTTTT.